These T cell receptor beta chains were read from a single sample in a study of OX40 agonist ivuxolimab in advanced cancers. Sequenced by immunoSEQ multiplex PCR; TCRdb stores in-frame clones only, minus some. This sample has some 99,000 clones, with around nine tenths found just once. Specimen: CD4+ or CD8+ T cells sorted from blood, collected in a trial of the OX40 agonist ivuxolimab. The receptors come from an adult with an advanced solid tumor such as melanoma, head and neck, liver or kidney cancer. Each CDR3 is given with its conserved first and last residue. D genes are given only for firm matches. Clone size is shown for a subset of rows, as once, few, many or a class of expanded clone.

V gene	clone size	CDR3 length	D gene	J gene	CDR3 DNA	CDR3 protein
TRBV28	-	15	-	TRBJ2-5	TGTGCCAGCAGACCACCTATCAACGGCGGAGAGACCCAGTACTTC	CASRPPINGGETQYF
TRBV9	-	13	-	TRBJ1-3	TGTGCCAGCGCCGCGAACTCTGGAAACACCATATATTTT	CASAANSGNTIYF
TRBV27	-	15	-	TRBJ2-4	TGTGCCAGCAGGCCAGCTTGGGTGGCCAAAAACATTCAGTACTTC	CASRPAWVAKNIQYF
TRBV19	-	14	-	TRBJ2-2	TGTGCCAGTAGTATGAGTCAGAGTACCGGGGAGCTGTTTTTT	CASSMSQSTGELFF
TRBV10-1	-	15	TRBD1	TRBJ2-5	TGCGCCAGCAGTGCTGGACAGGGGATCAGGGAGACCCAGTACTTC	CASSAGQGIRETQYF
TRBV5-4	once	13	-	TRBJ1-2	TGTGCCAGCACCAGAGACGGGTTCTATGGCTACACCTTC	CASTRDGFYGYTF
TRBV5-1	-	13	-	TRBJ1-1	TGCGCCAGCAGCTTTGGGAAGGACACTGAAGCTTTCTTT	CASSFGKDTEAFF
TRBV6-5	-	15	-	TRBJ1-1	TGTGCCAGCAGGGGAACTTCCCTCGGCAGCACTGAAGCTTTCTTT	CASRGTSLGSTEAFF
TRBV7-6	-	14	-	TRBJ1-5	TGTGCCAGCAGCCCGATCGGGTGGAATCAGCCCCAGCATTTT	CASSPIGWNQPQHF
TRBV19	once	14	TRBD1	TRBJ1-1	TGTGCCAGTAGTAAAGGGGACAGGGGCCCTGAAGCTTTCTTT	CASSKGDRGPEAFF
TRBV7-9	-	14	-	TRBJ1-2	TGTGCCAGCAGCTTCGACGGATCCTCTGGCCGCTACACCTTC	CASSFDGSSGRYTF
TRBV2	-	15	-	TRBJ1-5	TGTGCCAGCAGAACAGACAGAAATAGCAATCAGCCCCAGCATTTT	CASRTDRNSNQPQHF
TRBV11-2	-	16	TRBD2	TRBJ2-1	TGTGCCAGCAGCTCCCAGGTGGTGCGGGGGGGCAATGAGCAGTTCTTC	CASSSQVVRGGNEQFF
TRBV5-1	-	14	TRBD1	TRBJ1-4	TGCGCCAGCAGCTTGGGAGGACAGGATGAAAAACTGTTTTTT	CASSLGGQDEKLFF
TRBV19	-	13	-	TRBJ2-1	TGTGCCAGCACCCAGGGGATCTACAATGAGCAGTTCTTC	CASTQGIYNEQFF
TRBV11-2	once	16	TRBD2	TRBJ2-5	TGTGCCAGCAGCACCGGGACTAGCGGTAACCAAGAGACCCAGTACTTC	CASSTGTSGNQETQYF
TRBV6-5	-	14	-	TRBJ1-1	TGTGCCAGCAGTCCGACAGAAATGAACACTGAAGCTTTCTTT	CASSPTEMNTEAFF
TRBV7-9	-	14	TRBD1	TRBJ1-1	TGTGCCAGCAGGATCAGGGGGCCGAACACTGAAGCTTTCTTT	CASRIRGPNTEAFF
TRBV6-5	-	15	-	TRBJ1-6	TGTGCCAGCAGCCAGGTTAGGGGCTTGGGTTCACCCCTCCACTTT	CASSQVRGLGSPLHF
TRBV2	-	14	-	TRBJ2-2	TGTGCCAGTGGGGGCGGGAGAAACACCGGGGAGCTGTTTTTT	CASGGGRNTGELFF
TRBV5-1	-	16	-	TRBJ1-5	TGCGCCAGCAGCTTGGGGCCAGTGGGTGGCAATCAGCCCCAGCATTTT	CASSLGPVGGNQPQHF
TRBV6-5	-	15	TRBD2	TRBJ2-5	TGTGCCAGCCTCCCTAGCGGGGGGGCGGTGGAGACCCAGTACTTC	CASLPSGGAVETQYF
TRBV5-1	-	16	TRBD1	TRBJ2-2	TGCGCCAGCAGCCTTACCGGGACAGGGGCGGTCGGGGAGCTGTTTTTT	CASSLTGTGAVGELFF
TRBV4-1	few	14	-	TRBJ1-6	TGCGCCAGCAGCCCGCGGGAGGGAGATTCACCCCTCCACTTT	CASSPREGDSPLHF
TRBV5-5	-	14	-	TRBJ2-2	TGTGCCAGCAGCTCCTGGTCTGGTACCGGGGAGCTGTTTTTT	CASSSWSGTGELFF
TRBV5-1	once	17	-	TRBJ2-3	TGCGCCAGCAGCTTGGGGGGCGGGGGCGCCCGCACAGATACGCAGTATTTT	CASSLGGGGARTDTQYF
TRBV5-5	-	15	TRBD2	TRBJ2-3	TGTGCCAGCAGTCACGGACTAGTGGGCACAGATACGCAGTATTTT	CASSHGLVGTDTQYF
TRBV7-2	-	15	-	TRBJ1-1	TGTGCCAGCAGCAACATCTATCAGGGGCGGGGTGAAGCTTTCTTT	CASSNIYQGRGEAFF